Shown below are 32 T cell receptor beta chains from a single sample sequenced in a study of radiotherapy plus CTLA-4 blockade in lung cancer. Profiled with immunoSEQ multiplex PCR; TCRdb holds only in-frame clones, not every one. The profile covers 51,000 or so clones, with about 88% appearing a single time and less than 9.5% taken by the ten largest. The sample was peripheral blood, taken from a patient treated with radiotherapy plus ipilimumab. The receptors originated from a human donor with non-small cell lung cancer whose response to radiotherapy plus ipilimumab could not be evaluated.

The genes are TRBV7-9 and TRBJ2-7, with 11 bases fitting TRBD2. The CDR3 loop spans 17 amino acids. Germline V gene lookup returns CDR1 SEHNR and CDR2 FQNEAQ (reference sequence). Trimming removed 4 bases from V and 2 bases from J; junction bases left unmatched: 10. The CDR3 DNA sequence: TGTGCCAGCAGCTCCGCCCTGACTAGCGGGACCACCTACGAGCAGTACTTC. It translates to CASSSALTSGTTYEQYF. The full variable domain, completed using reference TRBV7-9 and TRBJ2-7, is DTGVSQNPRHKITKRGQNVTFRCDPISEHNRLYWYRQTLGQGPEFLTYFQNEAQLEKSRLLSDRFSAERPKGSFSTLEIQRTEQGDSAMYLCASSSALTSGTTYEQYFGPGTRLTVT.

The J gene is TRBJ2-7, the V gene TRBV28, with D perhaps matching TRBD2 (6 bases). V dropped 7 bases and J dropped 2 bases, with 15 bases sitting between them. Germline lookup yields CDR1 MDHEN and CDR2 SYDVKM. The CDR3 contains 14 residues. The chain's CDR3 is CASTSRGFPYEQYF. In DNA form, the CDR3 reads TGTGCCAGCACCTCTCGGGGGTTTCCCTACGAGCAGTACTTC. Based on the CDR3 plus reference TRBV28 and TRBJ2-7, the full variable domain is DVKVTQSSRYLVKRTGEKVFLECVQDMDHENMFWYRQDPGLGLRLIYFSYDVKMKEKGDIPEGYSVSREKKERFSLILESASTNQTSMYLCASTSRGFPYEQYFGPGTRLTVT.

This chain links TRBV27 with TRBJ2-2; the D gene is possibly TRBD2 (7 bases). Germline V CDR1 and CDR2: MNHEY, SMNVEV (reference sequence). This CDR3 is built from 15 residues. The ends were cut back, 8 bases at V and 5 bases at J, with 18 bases in the middle. The CDR3 DNA is TGTGCCAGCGGAAGGGGGGGGCTAGGGACCGGGGAGCTGTTTTTT. Encoded protein: CASGRGGLGTGELFF.

The CDR3 DNA follows: TGCAGCGTTGGACAGGGGGCTAGCACTGAAGCTTTCTTT. The encoded protein is CSVGQGASTEAFF. The chain joins TRBV29-1 to TRBJ1-1; 10 nucleotides match TRBD1. The V gene end was trimmed by 4 bases and the J gene end by 4 bases; junction bases not matched to a gene: 3. Germline CDR1 reads SQVTM; CDR2 reads ANQGSEA. This CDR3 contains 13 residues.

This clone was seen just once. This chain uses TRBV28 with TRBJ1-2, with D tentatively TRBD1 (6 bases). Trimming shortened V by 6 bases and J by 5 bases, and 13 bases separated the two germline ends. CDR1 is MDHEN and CDR2 is SYDVKM in the germline V gene. The CDR3 consists of 13 residues. The CDR3 DNA sequence: TGTGCCAGCAGGAAGACAGGAACTTATGGCTACACCTTC. This translates into CASRKTGTYGYTF.

The chain employs TRBV28 and TRBJ1-3; D uncertain. Germline V gene sequence: CDR1 MDHEN, CDR2 SYDVKM. The CDR3 is 14 residues long. V was clipped by 6 bases and J by 0 bases, with 9 bases between them. The CDR3 sequence: CASSLTNSGNTIYF. CDR3 DNA sequence: TGTGCCAGCAGCCTGACAAACTCTGGAAACACCATATATTTT.

The V gene is TRBV19, the J gene TRBJ1-6; D is perhaps TRBD1 (5 bases). Trimming took off 4 bases at V and 9 bases at J, with 13 bases between the two ends. The length of the CDR3 is 14 residues. From germline, CDR1 is LNHDA and CDR2 SQIVND (reference sequence). This chain's CDR3 is CASSNTGSGSPLHF. CDR3 bases: TGTGCCAGTAGTAATACAGGTTCGGGTTCACCCCTCCACTTT.

V usage is TRBV5-6 and J usage is TRBJ2-3; TRBD2 aligns across 8 bases. This CDR3 contains 18 residues. V dropped 4 bases and J dropped 4; count of bases not matched to a gene: 17. The germline V gene has CDR1 SGHDT and CDR2 YYEEEE. The CDR3 reads CASSDGVAGSSGADTQYF. The CDR3 region has the DNA TGTGCCAGCAGCGATGGGGTAGCGGGGTCATCAGGCGCAGATACGCAGTATTTT.

This clone appeared once. The rearrangement uses TRBV6-1 and TRBJ2-7, with a tentative D call TRBD2 (6 bases). This CDR3 region has 15 residues. Per the germline V gene, CDR1 is MNHNS and CDR2 is SASEGT. V shed 3 bases and J shed 7 bases, with 19 bases lying between them. Here the CDR3 reads CASSDAGTPGREQYF. The DNA of the CDR3 is TGTGCCAGCAGTGATGCAGGGACCCCCGGGAGAGAGCAGTACTTC.

The gene calls are TRBV7-8 and TRBJ2-3; 11 nucleotides match TRBD2. The germline V gene encodes CDR1 SGHVS and CDR2 FQNEAQ. V was clipped by 4 bases and J by 1 base; unmatched bases: 10. CDR3 length equals 18 residues. The CDR3, as DNA: TGTGCCAGCAGCTCTATGACCGGACTAGCGGGCCGCACAGATACGCAGTATTTT. Amino acid sequence: CASSSMTGLAGRTDTQYF. Variable domain in full (rest from reference TRBV7-8 and TRBJ2-3): GAGVSQSPRYKVAKRGQDVALRCDPISGHVSLFWYQQALGQGPEFLTYFQNEAQLDKSGLPSDRFFAERPEGSVSTLKIQRTQQEDSAVYLCASSSMTGLAGRTDTQYFGPGTRLTVL.

The chain links TRBV21-1 to TRBJ1-2; the tabulated D call, TRBD1, remains unverified against the DNA. TRBV21-1 is a known pseudogene. The CDR3 consists of 14 residues. The CDR3 is CASSPAIPRDGYTF. CDR3 DNA: TGTGCCAGCAGCCCAGCAATCCCCAGGGATGGCTACACCTTC.

The rearrangement joins TRBV15 to TRBJ2-5; TRBD1 might be the D (5 bases). The CDR3 totals 12 residues. The germline V gene encodes CDR1 LNHNV and CDR2 YYDKDF (reference sequence). V lost 4 bases, J lost 3 bases, and 6 bases lay in between. The CDR3 nucleotides read TGTGCCACCAGCATAGGGGAAGAGACCCAGTACTTC. Protein sequence: CATSIGEETQYF.

This clone occurred once. V gene TRBV5-4 combines with J gene TRBJ2-3, with D tentatively TRBD1 (5 bases). V lost 2 bases, J lost 3 bases, and 13 bases lay in between. Per the germline V gene, CDR1 is SGHNT and CDR2 is YYREEE (reference sequence). This CDR3 is 15 amino acids long. The CDR3 protein is CASSLQAGGTDTQYF. The CDR3 DNA reads TGTGCCAGCAGCTTACAGGCAGGCGGAACAGATACGCAGTATTTT.

There are a few counts of this clone. The J gene is TRBJ1-3, the V gene TRBV5-4; D is possibly TRBD1 (5 bases). The CDR3 has 14 amino acids. Germline loops: CDR1 SGHNT, CDR2 YYREEE (reference sequence). CDR3 nucleotide sequence: TGTGCTTCCCAGCTTAGGGGCTCTGGAAACACCATATATTTT. Its translation: CASQLRGSGNTIYF.

This rearrangement joins TRBV18 to TRBJ2-6; 9 nucleotides agree with TRBD2. V shed 1 base, J shed 0 bases, and the junction held 7 bases outside the gene matches. The CDR3 sequence is 19 residues long. Germline V CDR1 and CDR2: KGHSH, LQKENI. The CDR3 protein is CASSPRRTSDYSGANVLTF. The CDR3 DNA reads as TGTGCCAGCTCACCACGAAGGACTAGCGACTACTCTGGGGCCAACGTCCTGACTTTC.

The chain joins TRBV5-4 to TRBJ1-1; a weak D match, TRBD1 (5 bases). In germline, CDR1 is SGHNT, CDR2 YYREEE (reference sequence). The CDR3 totals 15 residues. Trimming took off 0 bases at V and 1 base at J, with 10 bases between the two ends. The CDR3 region has the DNA TGTGCCAGCAGCTTGGCCGGGAGGGGGAACACTGAAGCTTTCTTT. This translates into CASSLAGRGNTEAFF.

This chain links TRBV30 with TRBJ2-2, with unresolved D. The length of the CDR3 is 14 residues. Germline CDR1 reads GTSNPN; CDR2 reads SVGIG (reference sequence). V dropped 1 base and J dropped 6 bases, with 12 bases sitting between them. The CDR3 bases are TGTGCCTGGAGTGGGCTAGAATTCTCCGGGGAGCTGTTTTTT. Amino acids: CAWSGLEFSGELFF.

The chain combines TRBV4-1 with TRBJ2-2; 11 nucleotides line up with TRBD2. Germline CDR1 and CDR2: MGHRA and YSYEKL. The CDR3 loop spans 17 amino acids. Losses at the gene ends were 2 bases for V and 2 bases for J; bases not matched to a gene: 4. The CDR3 here is CASSQRLAGINTGELFF. The CDR3 DNA sequence: TGCGCCAGCAGCCAACGACTAGCGGGAATCAACACCGGGGAGCTGTTTTTT.

Remarks on this clone: Mismatch with germline at one junction end may stem from a read error. The rearrangement uses TRBV6-1 and TRBJ2-7; D gene uncertain. The CDR3 spans 12 residues. Germline values: CDR1 MNHNS, CDR2 SASEGT. For the CDR3, the DNA is TGTGCCGGCAGTGAAACTCGTTACGAGCAGTACTTC. The encoded protein is CAGSETRYEQYF.

The V and J genes are TRBV14 and TRBJ2-1, with 7 bases identical to TRBD1. The V gene's germline CDR1 is SGHDN and CDR2 FVKESK. The CDR3 is 13 amino acids. The V and J ends lost 2 bases and 8 bases, in that order; junction bases with no gene match: 3. The CDR3 nucleotides are TGTGCCAGCAGCCAAATCACAGGGGATGAGCAGTTCTTC. It yields the protein CASSQITGDEQFF.

A single count supports this clone. The V call is TRBV5-1, the J call TRBJ2-3; D remains ambiguous. Deletions cut 4 bases from V and 5 bases from J, with 11 bases between. This CDR3 region has 13 residues. Germline V gene data show CDR1 as SGHRS and CDR2 as YFSETQ. The CDR3 is CASSPRVGDTQYF. The CDR3 nucleotides are TGCGCCAGCAGCCCCCGGGTAGGAGATACGCAGTATTTT.

This clone was seen just once. V is TRBV2 and J is TRBJ1-4; TRBD1 is a possible D gene (6 bases). V was pared by 1 base and J by 5 bases, with 14 bases between. Germline values: CDR1 SNHLY, CDR2 FYNNEI. This CDR3 contains 16 residues. CDR3 nucleotide sequence: TGTGCCAGCAGTGAAGGACAGGCGTTCTTGAATGAAAAACTGTTTTTT. Amino acid sequence: CASSEGQAFLNEKLFF.

This clone came up once. The CDR3 reads CASSYGRENEQFF. DNA for the CDR3: TGTGCCAGTAGTTACGGGAGAGAGAATGAGCAGTTCTTC. The genes are TRBV19 and TRBJ2-1, with TRBD2 as a possible D gene (6 bases). Trimming stripped 5 bases from V and 7 bases from J, with 12 bases between. Germline values: CDR1 LNHDA, CDR2 SQIVND (reference sequence). The CDR3 has 13 residues.

The chain employs TRBV5-1 and TRBJ1-2; 8 bases fit TRBD1. V lost 0 bases and J lost 4; bases outside the gene matches: 11. The CDR3 covers 17 residues. Germline V gene lookup returns CDR1 SGHRS and CDR2 YFSETQ. CDR3 DNA: TGCGCCAGCAGCTTGGACCAGGACAGGGCCAGGGGCTATGGCTACACCTTC. Its protein product is CASSLDQDRARGYGYTF. The full variable domain, rest sourced from reference TRBV5-1 and TRBJ1-2, is KAGVTQTPRYLIKTRGQQVTLSCSPISGHRSVSWYQQTPGQGLQFLFEYFSETQRNKGNFPGRFSGRQFSNSRSEMNVSTLELGDSALYLCASSLDQDRARGYGYTFGSGTRLTVV.

In this sample, this clone turned up once. The chain recombines TRBV15 with TRBJ1-6; 8 positions agree with TRBD1. Germline V lookup: CDR1 LNHNV, CDR2 YYDKDF (reference sequence). V lost 2 bases to trimming and J lost 7 bases; unmatched junction nucleotides: 10. This CDR3 contains 17 residues. CDR3 nucleotide sequence: TGTGCCACCAGCAGATCCCCTGGGACAGGCCGCAATTCACCCCTCCACTTT. It yields the protein CATSRSPGTGRNSPLHF.

The genes are TRBV20-1 and TRBJ1-4, with 7 bases fitting TRBD1. Germline loops: CDR1 DFQATT, CDR2 SNEGSKA (reference sequence). The J segment lost 11 bases and the V segment lost 5 bases, leaving 5 bases of the junction unmatched. This CDR3 is 11 amino acids long. CDR3 protein: CSALQGSKLFF. The CDR3 nucleotides are TGCAGTGCTTTACAGGGGAGCAAACTGTTTTTT.

V gene TRBV5-1 combines with J gene TRBJ1-1, with TRBD1 identical over 8 bases. CDR3 length: 14 residues. Germline V gives CDR1 SGHRS, CDR2 YFSETQ. The J segment lost 4 bases and the V segment lost 7 bases, leaving 9 bases of the junction unmatched. CDR3 in amino acids: CASSGGTGGTEAFF. CDR3 DNA sequence: TGCGCCAGCTCTGGGGGGACAGGCGGCACTGAAGCTTTCTTT.

J is TRBJ2-1 and V is TRBV7-2; TRBD2 agrees at 13 bases. This CDR3 has 16 amino acids. V trimming: 1 base; J trimming: 10 bases; junction bases outside the gene matches: 7. CDR1 is SGHTA and CDR2 is FQGNSA in the germline V gene. The CDR3 DNA sequence: TGTGCCAGCAGCTTAGGGTCTAGACTAGCGGGGGGCGAGCAGTTCTTC. Amino acid sequence: CASSLGSRLAGGEQFF. The variable domain in full, completed from reference TRBV7-2 and TRBJ2-1, reads GAGVSQSPSNKVTEKGKDVELRCDPISGHTALYWYRQSLGQGLEFLIYFQGNSAPDKSGLPSDRFSAERTGGSVSTLTIQRTQQEDSAVYLCASSLGSRLAGGEQFFGPGTRLTVL.

V and J are TRBV19 and TRBJ1-1, with unresolved D. This CDR3 comprises 14 residues. V lost 4 bases and J lost 2, with 11 bases in between. Germline V gene data show CDR1 as LNHDA and CDR2 as SQIVND (reference sequence). CDR3 sequence reads: CASSNNGGNTEAFF. For the CDR3, the DNA is TGTGCCAGTAGTAACAACGGAGGTAACACTGAAGCTTTCTTT.

The chain recombines TRBV6-5 with TRBJ2-3; the match to TRBD2 covers 9 bases. V lost 0 bases and J lost 5; bases outside the gene matches: 6. CDR3 length: 16 amino acids. CDR1 and CDR2 from the germline V gene are MNHEY and SVGAGI. The CDR3 loop is CASSYSLAGGRDTQYF. The CDR3 DNA is TGTGCCAGCAGTTACTCCCTGGCGGGGGGGCGAGATACGCAGTATTTT.

The rearrangement uses TRBV6-1 and TRBJ2-1; tentatively, D is TRBD1 (6 bases). Germline lookup yields CDR1 MNHNS and CDR2 SASEGT. The CDR3 is 15 amino acids. V was cut by 6 bases and J by 0 bases, with 12 bases left in between. The chain's CDR3 is CASRGQGSSYNEQFF. CDR3 DNA: TGTGCCAGCAGAGGTCAGGGGAGCTCCTACAATGAGCAGTTCTTC.

A single count supports this clone. The J gene is TRBJ2-5, the V gene TRBV5-3, with 8 bases matching TRBD2. TRBV5-3 is designated an ORF whose function remains uncertain. The CDR3 is made up of 15 amino acids. With 6 bases clipped from V and 5 bases from J, the junction kept 12 bases outside the gene matches. The CDR3 region is CARTPGGAVEETQYF. CDR3 nucleotides: TGTGCCAGAACGCCCGGGGGGGCGGTAGAGGAGACCCAGTACTTC.